This TCR beta chain stems from a study of blood T cells in healthy people across ages. Across the study: About one barcoded beta molecule per two T cells was the capture yield of template switching. General study points: Roughly linear age-related decline in beta diversity appeared, significant by age about 37.

Germline CDR1 is LGHDT and CDR2 is YNNKEL (reference sequence). This CDR3 has 15 residues. A J-beta primer mix and a sample-barcoded 5' primer were used in a second PCR of roughly 6 to 11 cycles. Each cDNA molecule was tagged by a template-switch adaptor that had 12 random nucleotides. One entry per CDR3 protein results from TCRdb running MiXCR on the 5' RACE reads. The sample carries hundreds of thousands of distinct CDR3 sequences, about 47% recorded once. Only a few counts were recorded for this clonotype. Its antigen remains unidentified. The receptor was isolated from a man at least 80 years old in good health. The V call is TRBV3-1, the J call TRBJ2-5; 7 bases align to TRBD1. The J call may be wrong; the DNA end is better matched by TRBJ2-7. The sample taken for sequencing was blood. The CDR3 sequence is CASSRPLGQLYEQYF. CDR3 nucleotide sequence: TGTGCCAGCAGCCGACCGCTGGGACAGCTGTACGAGCAGTACTTC.